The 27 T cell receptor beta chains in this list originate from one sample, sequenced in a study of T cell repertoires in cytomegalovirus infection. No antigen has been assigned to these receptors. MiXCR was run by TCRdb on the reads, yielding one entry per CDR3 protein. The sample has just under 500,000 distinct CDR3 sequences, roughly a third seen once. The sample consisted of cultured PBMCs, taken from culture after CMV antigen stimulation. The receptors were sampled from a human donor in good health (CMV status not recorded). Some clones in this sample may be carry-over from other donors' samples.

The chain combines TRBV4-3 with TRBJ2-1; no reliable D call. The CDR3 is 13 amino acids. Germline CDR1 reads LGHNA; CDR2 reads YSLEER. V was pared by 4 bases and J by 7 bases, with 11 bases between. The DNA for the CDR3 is TGCGCCAGCAGCCGCGGACGGTGGAATGAGCAGTTCTTC. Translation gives CASSRGRWNEQFF.

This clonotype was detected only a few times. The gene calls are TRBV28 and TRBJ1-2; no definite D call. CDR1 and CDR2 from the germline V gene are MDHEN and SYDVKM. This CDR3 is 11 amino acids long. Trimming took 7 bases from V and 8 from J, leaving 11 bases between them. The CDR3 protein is CASTPGLGYTF. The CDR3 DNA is TGTGCCAGCACTCCCGGACTAGGCTACACCTTC.

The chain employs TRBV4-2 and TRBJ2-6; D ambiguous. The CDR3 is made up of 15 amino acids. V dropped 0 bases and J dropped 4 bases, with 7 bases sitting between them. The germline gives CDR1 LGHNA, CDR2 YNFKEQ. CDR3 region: CASSQDFAGANVLTF. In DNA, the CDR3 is TGTGCCAGCAGCCAAGATTTTGCAGGGGCCAACGTCCTGACTTTC.

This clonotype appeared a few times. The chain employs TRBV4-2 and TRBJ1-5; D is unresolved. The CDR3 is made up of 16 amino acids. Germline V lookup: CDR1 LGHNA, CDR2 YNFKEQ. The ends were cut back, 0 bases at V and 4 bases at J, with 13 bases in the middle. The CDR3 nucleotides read TGTGCCAGCAGCCAAGAATGGCCAGTAAGGAATCAGCCCCAGCATTTT. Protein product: CASSQEWPVRNQPQHF.

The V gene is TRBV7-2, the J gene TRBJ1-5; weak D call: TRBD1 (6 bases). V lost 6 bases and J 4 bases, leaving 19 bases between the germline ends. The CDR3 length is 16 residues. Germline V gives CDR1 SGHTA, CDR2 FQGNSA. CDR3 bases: TGTGCCAGCAGTCTTAGTGTTGGACAGTCAAATCAGCCCCAGCATTTT. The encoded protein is CASSLSVGQSNQPQHF.

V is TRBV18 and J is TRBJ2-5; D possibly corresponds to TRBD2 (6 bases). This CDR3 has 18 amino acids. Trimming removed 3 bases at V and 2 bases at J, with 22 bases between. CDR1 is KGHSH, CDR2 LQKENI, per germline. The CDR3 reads CASSPRTGGVGGQETQYF. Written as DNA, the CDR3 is TGTGCCAGCTCACCCCGAACTGGAGGGGTTGGGGGACAAGAGACCCAGTACTTC.

In DNA form, the CDR3 reads TGTGCCACCAGTGATTTGCCAGGGCGGGAGGGCAATGAGCAGTTCTTC. Amino acids: CATSDLPGREGNEQFF. The chain joins TRBV24-1 to TRBJ2-1; TRBD2 matches at 9 bases. CDR3 length: 16 residues. The V gene's germline CDR1 is KGHDR and CDR2 SFDVKD. V dropped 0 bases and J dropped 6; count of bases not matched to a gene: 5.

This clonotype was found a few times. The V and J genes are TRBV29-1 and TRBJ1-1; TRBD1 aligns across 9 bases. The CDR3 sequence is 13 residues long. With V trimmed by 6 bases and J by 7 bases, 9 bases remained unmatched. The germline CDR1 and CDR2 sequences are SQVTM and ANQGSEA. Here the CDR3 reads CSVAPGTGLEAFF. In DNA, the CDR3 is TGCAGCGTGGCACCCGGGACAGGGCTTGAAGCTTTCTTT.

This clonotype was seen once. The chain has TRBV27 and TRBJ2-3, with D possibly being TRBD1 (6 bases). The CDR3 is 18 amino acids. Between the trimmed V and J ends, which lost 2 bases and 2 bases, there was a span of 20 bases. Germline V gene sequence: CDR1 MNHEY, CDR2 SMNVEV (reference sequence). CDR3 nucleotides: TGTGCCAGCAGTTTAAAGAGTCCCTCGACAGGCTACACAGATACGCAGTATTTT. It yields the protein CASSLKSPSTGYTDTQYF.

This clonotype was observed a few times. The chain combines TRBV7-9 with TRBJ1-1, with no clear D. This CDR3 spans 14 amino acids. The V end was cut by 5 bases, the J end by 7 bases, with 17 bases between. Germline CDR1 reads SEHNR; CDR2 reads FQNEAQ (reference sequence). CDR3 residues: CASSRTDRQIEAFF. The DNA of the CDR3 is TGTGCCAGCAGCCGTACGGACCGGCAAATTGAAGCTTTCTTT.

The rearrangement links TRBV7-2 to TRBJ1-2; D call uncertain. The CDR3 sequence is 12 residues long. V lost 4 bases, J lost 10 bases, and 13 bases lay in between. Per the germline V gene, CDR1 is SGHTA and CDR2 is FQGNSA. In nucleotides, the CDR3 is TGTGCCAGCAGCTCAACCCCAGGCGTCTACACCTTC. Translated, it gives CASSSTPGVYTF.

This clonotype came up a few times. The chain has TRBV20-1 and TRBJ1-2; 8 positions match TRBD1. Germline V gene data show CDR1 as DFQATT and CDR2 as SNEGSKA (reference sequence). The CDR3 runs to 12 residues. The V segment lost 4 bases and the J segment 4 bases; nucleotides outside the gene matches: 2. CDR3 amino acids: CSATGTGYGYTF. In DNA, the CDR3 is TGCAGTGCTACCGGGACAGGCTATGGCTACACCTTC.

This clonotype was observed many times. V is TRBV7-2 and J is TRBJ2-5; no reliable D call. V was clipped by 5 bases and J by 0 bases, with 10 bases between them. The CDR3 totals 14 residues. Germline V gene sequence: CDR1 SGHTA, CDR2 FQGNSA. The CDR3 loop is CASSADLYQETQYF. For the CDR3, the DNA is TGTGCCAGCAGCGCTGACTTGTACCAAGAGACCCAGTACTTC.

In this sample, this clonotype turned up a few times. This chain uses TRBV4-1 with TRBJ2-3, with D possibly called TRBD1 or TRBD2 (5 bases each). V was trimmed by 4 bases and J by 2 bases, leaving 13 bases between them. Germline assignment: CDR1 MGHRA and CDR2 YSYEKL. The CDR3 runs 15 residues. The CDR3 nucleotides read TGCGCCAGCAGCCTCCGGGACGGGAACACAGATACGCAGTATTTT. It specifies CASSLRDGNTDTQYF.

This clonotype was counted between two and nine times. The CDR3 sequence is CASSLAAGLGTGELFF. The CDR3 DNA reads TGTGCCAGCAGCTTAGCGGCAGGTCTTGGGACCGGGGAGCTGTTTTTT. The V gene is TRBV7-2, the J gene TRBJ2-2; no firm D call. CDR1 and CDR2 (germline): SGHTA, FQGNSA. CDR3 size: 16 residues. Trimming took 0 bases from V and 5 from J, leaving 13 bases between them.

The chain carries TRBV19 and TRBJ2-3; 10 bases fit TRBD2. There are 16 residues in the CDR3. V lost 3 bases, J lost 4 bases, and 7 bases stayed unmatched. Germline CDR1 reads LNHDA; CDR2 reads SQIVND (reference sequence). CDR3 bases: TGTGCCAGTAGTATCGCGGGGACTAGCGAGGCAGATACGCAGTATTTT. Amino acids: CASSIAGTSEADTQYF. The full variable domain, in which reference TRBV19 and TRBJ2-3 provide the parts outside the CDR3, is DGGITQSPKYLFRKEGQNVTLSCEQNLNHDAMYWYRQDPGQGLRLIYYSQIVNDFQKGDIAEGYSVSREKKESFPLTVTSAQKNPTAFYLCASSIAGTSEADTQYFGPGTRLTVL.

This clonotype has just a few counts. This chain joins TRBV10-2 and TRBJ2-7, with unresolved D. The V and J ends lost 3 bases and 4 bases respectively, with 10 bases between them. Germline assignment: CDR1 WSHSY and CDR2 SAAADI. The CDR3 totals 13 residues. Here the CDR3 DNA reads TGCGCCAGCAGTGATCGCCGACTGTACGAGCAGTACGTC. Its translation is CASSDRRLYEQYV.

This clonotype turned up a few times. The CDR3 region is CASRDLQGRDNQPQHF. CDR3 nucleotides: TGTGCCAGTAGGGATTTACAGGGAAGGGACAATCAGCCCCAGCATTTT. The chain recombines TRBV19 with TRBJ1-5, with D possibly TRBD1 on 6 matching bases. Germline lookup yields CDR1 LNHDA and CDR2 SQIVND (reference sequence). This CDR3 region has 16 residues. The V end lost 6 bases, the J end lost 3 bases, and 18 bases lay between the germline ends.

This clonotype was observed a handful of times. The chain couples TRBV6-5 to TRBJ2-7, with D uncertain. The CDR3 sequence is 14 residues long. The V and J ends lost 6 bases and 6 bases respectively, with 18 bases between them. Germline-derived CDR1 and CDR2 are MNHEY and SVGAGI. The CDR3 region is CASSRRPLSGEQYV. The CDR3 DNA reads TGTGCCAGCAGCCGCCGGCCGCTGTCCGGCGAGCAGTACGTC.

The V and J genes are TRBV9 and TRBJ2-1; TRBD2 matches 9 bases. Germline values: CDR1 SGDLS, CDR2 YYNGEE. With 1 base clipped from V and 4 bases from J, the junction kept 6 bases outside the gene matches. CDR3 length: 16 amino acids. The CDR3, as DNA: TGTGCCAGCAGCGTATGGGAGGCGGGAGGGTACAATGAGCAGTTCTTC. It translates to CASSVWEAGGYNEQFF. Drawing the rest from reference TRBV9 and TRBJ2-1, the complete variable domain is DSGVTQTPKHLITATGQRVTLRCSPRSGDLSVYWYQQSLDQGLQFLIQYYNGEERAKGNILERFSAQQFPDLHSELNLSSLELGDSALYFCASSVWEAGGYNEQFFGPGTRLTVL.

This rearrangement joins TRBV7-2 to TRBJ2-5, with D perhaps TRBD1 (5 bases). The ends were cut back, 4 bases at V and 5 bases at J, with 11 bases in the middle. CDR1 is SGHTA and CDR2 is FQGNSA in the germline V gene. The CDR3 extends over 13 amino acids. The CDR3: CASSSGHSETQYF. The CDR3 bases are TGTGCCAGCAGCTCTGGACACAGTGAGACCCAGTACTTC.

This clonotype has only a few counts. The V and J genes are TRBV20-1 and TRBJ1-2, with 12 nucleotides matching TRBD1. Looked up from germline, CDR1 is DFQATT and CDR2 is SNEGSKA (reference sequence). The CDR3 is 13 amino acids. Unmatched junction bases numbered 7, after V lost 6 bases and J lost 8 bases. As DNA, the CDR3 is TGCAGTGCCCAAGAGGGGACAGGGGGCGGCTACACCTTC. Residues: CSAQEGTGGGYTF.

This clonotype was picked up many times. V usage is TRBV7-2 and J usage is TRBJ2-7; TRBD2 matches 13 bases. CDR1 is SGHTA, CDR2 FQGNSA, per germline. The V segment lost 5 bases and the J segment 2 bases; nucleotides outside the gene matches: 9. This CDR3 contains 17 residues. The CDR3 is CASSAWTSGSIPYEQYF. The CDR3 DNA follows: TGTGCCAGCAGCGCATGGACTAGCGGGAGTATCCCCTACGAGCAGTACTTC.

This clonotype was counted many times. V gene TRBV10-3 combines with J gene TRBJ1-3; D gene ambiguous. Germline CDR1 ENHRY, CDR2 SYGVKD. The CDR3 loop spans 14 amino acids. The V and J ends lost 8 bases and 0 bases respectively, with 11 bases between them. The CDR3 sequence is CAIADVVSGNTIYF. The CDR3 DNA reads TGTGCCATCGCGGACGTAGTCTCTGGAAACACCATATATTTT.

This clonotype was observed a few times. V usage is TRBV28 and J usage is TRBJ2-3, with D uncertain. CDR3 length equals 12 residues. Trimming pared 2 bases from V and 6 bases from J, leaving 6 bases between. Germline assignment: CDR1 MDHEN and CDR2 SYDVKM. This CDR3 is CASSLNLDTQYF. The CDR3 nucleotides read TGTGCCAGCAGTTTAAACTTGGATACGCAGTATTTT.

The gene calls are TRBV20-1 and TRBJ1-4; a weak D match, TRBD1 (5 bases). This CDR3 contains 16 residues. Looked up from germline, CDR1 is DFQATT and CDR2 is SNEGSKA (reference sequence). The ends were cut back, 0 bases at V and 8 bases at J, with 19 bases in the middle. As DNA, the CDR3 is TGCAGTGCTAGAGATGATAGGGGCTCCCAGGAGGAAAAACTGTTTTTT. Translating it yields CSARDDRGSQEEKLFF.

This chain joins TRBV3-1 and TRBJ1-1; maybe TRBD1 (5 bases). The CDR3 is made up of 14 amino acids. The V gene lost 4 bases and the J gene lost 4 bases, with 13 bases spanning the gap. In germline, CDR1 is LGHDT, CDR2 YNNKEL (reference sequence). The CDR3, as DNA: TGTGCCAGCAGCCCTGGGGCGGGGGGCACTGAAGCTTTCTTT. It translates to CASSPGAGGTEAFF.